The rows below give T cell receptor beta chains drawn from one sample of a study of B cell selection in AIRE deficiency. Assay: immunoSEQ multiplex PCR; the TCRdb copy retains only in-frame clones and omits some. This table has around 20,000 clones, over 90% appearing once. The sample was Tregs sorted from PBMCs. All receptors derive from a human donor with AIRE deficiency. The CDR3 runs from the conserved cysteine through the conserved F or W. A D gene is named only where the DNA matches it firmly. Expanded clones get a size class; other rows say once, few or many, or leave the size out.

v_gene	d_gene	abundance	j_gene	CDR3nt	CDR3aa
TRBV27	TRBD1	once	TRBJ1-2	TGTGCCAGCAGTCCAAGACAGGGTCGGGGCTACACCTTC	CASSPRQGRGYTF
TRBV27	TRBD1	.	TRBJ2-1	TGTGCCAGCAGCCCCGGGACAGGGCCTTACAATGAGCAGTTCTTC	CASSPGTGPYNEQFF
TRBV28	.	.	TRBJ1-2	TGTGCCAGCAGTCTGAGAGGTTTCACGCGCGGCTACACCTTC	CASSLRGFTRGYTF
TRBV4-1	.	once	TRBJ2-5	TGCGCCAGCAGCCGGGACTGGCTCGGTTACGCCCAGTACTTC	CASSRDWLGYAQYF
TRBV9	TRBD1	.	TRBJ1-2	TGTGCCAGCAGCGTCATGCCGGGACAGAACTATGGCTACACCTTC	CASSVMPGQNYGYTF
TRBV5-4	TRBD2	.	TRBJ2-1	TGTGCCAGCAGCCGCCCGTTAGCGGGAGCAAGCGATGAGCAGTTCTTC	CASSRPLAGASDEQFF
TRBV6-5	TRBD1	.	TRBJ2-7	TGTGCCAGCAAGAGGGGGCATGAGCAGTACTTC	CASKRGHEQYF
TRBV11-3	TRBD2	few	TRBJ2-1	TGTGCCAGCAGCCCCAGCGGGAGTCTCCGCAATGAGCAGTTCTTC	CASSPSGSLRNEQFF
TRBV28	TRBD2	.	TRBJ2-7	TGTGCCAGCAAAGGTAGCGGGCCCACCTACGAGCAGTACTTC	CASKGSGPTYEQYF
TRBV18	.	.	TRBJ1-1	TGTGCCAGCTCAACAATCTTGGGAACTGAAGCTTTCTTT	CASSTILGTEAFF
TRBV7-2	.	.	TRBJ1-5	TGTGCCAGCAGCTTAGCAGGTGCCCATAAGCCCCAGCATTTT	CASSLAGAHKPQHF